This T cell receptor (beta chain) came from a study of Graves' ophthalmopathy and Graves' hyperthyroidism. The germline V gene encodes CDR1 SGHAT and CDR2 FQDESV (reference sequence). With 7 bases clipped from V and 6 bases from J, the junction kept 18 bases outside the gene matches. The CDR3 covers 16 residues. RNA transcripts were the source from which TCR beta CDR3 regions were amplified. HTBI-primed first-round RT-PCR preceded second-round multiplex PCR. MiXCR, applied by TCRdb to the multiplex PCR reads, yields one record per CDR3 protein. Among roughly 160,000 distinct CDR3 sequences, approximately 38% were seen once, and the ten largest hold around 5.8%. The study excluded patients with other autoimmune diseases, uncontrolled infections, pregnancy or lactation. Diagnosis used clinical symptoms, serum thyroxine, TRAb, thyroid ultrasound and orbital computed tomography. This clonotype was seen ten or more times. Its antigen is not identified.

The study's findings and limits: Most expanded thyroid clonotypes above 0.001 frequency also appeared in blood. For predicting ophthalmopathy progression, the model had about 66% sensitivity and 72% to 85% specificity.

This TCR was sampled from a middle-aged woman with Graves' ophthalmopathy. The specimen sequenced was peripheral blood. The chain recombines TRBV11-1 with TRBJ2-7; 7 bases line up with TRBD2. CDR3 bases: TGTGCCAGCAACCCTTTCGCCCGGCTAGCGGACCTCGAGCAGTACTTC. This sequence encodes CASNPFARLADLEQYF.